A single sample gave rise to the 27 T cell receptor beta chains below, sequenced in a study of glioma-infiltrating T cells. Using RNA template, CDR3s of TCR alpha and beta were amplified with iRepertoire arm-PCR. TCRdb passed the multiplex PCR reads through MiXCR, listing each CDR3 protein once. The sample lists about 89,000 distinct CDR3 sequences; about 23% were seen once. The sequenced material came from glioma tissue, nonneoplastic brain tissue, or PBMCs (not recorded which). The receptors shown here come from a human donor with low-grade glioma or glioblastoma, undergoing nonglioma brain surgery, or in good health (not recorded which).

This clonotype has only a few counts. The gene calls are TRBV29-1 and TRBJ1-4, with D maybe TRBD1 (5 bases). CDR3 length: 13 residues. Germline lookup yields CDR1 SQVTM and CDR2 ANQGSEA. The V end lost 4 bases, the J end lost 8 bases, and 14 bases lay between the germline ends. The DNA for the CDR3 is TGCAGCGTTGGCGCAGGGACCTGGGAAAAACTGTTTTTT. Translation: CSVGAGTWEKLFF.

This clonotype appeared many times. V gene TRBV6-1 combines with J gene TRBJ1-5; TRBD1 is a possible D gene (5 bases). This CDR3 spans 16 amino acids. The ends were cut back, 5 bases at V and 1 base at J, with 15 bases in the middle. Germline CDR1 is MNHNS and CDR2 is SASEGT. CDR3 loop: CASSRTGSGSNQPQHF. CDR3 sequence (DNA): TGTGCCAGCAGTAGAACAGGCTCGGGGAGCAATCAGCCCCAGCATTTT.

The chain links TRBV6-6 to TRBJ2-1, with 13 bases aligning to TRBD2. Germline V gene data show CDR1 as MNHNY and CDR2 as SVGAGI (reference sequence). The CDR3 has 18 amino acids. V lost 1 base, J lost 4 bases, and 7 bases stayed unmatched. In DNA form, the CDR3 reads TGTGCCAGCAGTTACTTCGGCGGACTAGCGGGGGAGTACAATGAGCAGTTCTTC. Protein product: CASSYFGGLAGEYNEQFF.

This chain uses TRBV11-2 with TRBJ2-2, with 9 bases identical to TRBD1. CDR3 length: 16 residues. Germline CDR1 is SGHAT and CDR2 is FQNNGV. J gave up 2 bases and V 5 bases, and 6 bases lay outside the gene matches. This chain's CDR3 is CASSAHRGRNTGELFF. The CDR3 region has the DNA TGTGCCAGCAGCGCCCACAGGGGGCGTAACACCGGGGAGCTGTTTTTT.

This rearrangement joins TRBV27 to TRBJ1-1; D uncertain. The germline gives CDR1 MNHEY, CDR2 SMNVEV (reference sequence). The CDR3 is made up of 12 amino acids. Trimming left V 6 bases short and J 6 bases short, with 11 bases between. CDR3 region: CASSVGEAEAFF. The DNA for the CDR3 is TGTGCCAGCAGCGTAGGCGAAGCTGAAGCTTTCTTT.

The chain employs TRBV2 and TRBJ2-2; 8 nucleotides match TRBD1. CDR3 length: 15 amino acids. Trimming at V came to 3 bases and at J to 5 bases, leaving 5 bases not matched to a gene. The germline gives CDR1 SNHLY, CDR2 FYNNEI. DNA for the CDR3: TGTGCCAGCAGTGACAGGGGGCTGAAAACCGGGGAGCTGTTTTTT. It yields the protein CASSDRGLKTGELFF.

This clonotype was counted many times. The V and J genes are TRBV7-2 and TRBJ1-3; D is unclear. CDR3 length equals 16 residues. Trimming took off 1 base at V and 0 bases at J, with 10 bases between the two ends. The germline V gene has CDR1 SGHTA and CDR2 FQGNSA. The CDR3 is CASSLGRTGSGNTIYF. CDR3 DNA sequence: TGTGCCAGCAGCTTAGGTCGCACTGGCTCTGGAAACACCATATATTTT.

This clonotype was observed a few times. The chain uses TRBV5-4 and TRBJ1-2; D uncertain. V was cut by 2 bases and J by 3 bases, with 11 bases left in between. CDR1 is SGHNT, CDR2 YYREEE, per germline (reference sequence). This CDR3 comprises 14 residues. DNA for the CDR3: TGTGCCAGCAGCTTAGGAGGGTTTGACTATGGCTACACCTTC. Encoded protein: CASSLGGFDYGYTF.

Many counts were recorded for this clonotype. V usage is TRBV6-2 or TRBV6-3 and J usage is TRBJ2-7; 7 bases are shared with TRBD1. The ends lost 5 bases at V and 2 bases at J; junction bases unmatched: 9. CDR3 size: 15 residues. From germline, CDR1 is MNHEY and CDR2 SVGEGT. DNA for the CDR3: TGTGCCAGCAGTACCTTCCGGGGACAGACCTACGAGCAGTACTTC. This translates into CASSTFRGQTYEQYF.

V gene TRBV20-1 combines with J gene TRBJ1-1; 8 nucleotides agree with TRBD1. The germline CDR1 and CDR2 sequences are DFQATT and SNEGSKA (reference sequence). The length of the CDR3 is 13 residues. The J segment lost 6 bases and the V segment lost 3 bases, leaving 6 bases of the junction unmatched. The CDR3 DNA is TGCAGTGCTAGGTCAGGGGGCTTCGCTGAAGCTTTCTTT. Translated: CSARSGGFAEAFF.

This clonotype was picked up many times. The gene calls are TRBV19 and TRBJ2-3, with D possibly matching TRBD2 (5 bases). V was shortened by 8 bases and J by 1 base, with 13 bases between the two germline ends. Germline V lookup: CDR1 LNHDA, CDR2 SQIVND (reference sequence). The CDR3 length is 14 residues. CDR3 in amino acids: CASGLNQRTDTQYF. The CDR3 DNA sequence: TGTGCCAGTGGACTGAACCAGCGCACAGATACGCAGTATTTT.

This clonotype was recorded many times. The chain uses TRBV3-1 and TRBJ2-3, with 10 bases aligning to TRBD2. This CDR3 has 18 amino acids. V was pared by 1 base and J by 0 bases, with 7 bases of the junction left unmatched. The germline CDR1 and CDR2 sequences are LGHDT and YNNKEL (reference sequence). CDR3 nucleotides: TGTGCCAGCAGCCAAGGTATTATAGCGGGAGGAAGCACAGATACGCAGTATTTT. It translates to CASSQGIIAGGSTDTQYF.

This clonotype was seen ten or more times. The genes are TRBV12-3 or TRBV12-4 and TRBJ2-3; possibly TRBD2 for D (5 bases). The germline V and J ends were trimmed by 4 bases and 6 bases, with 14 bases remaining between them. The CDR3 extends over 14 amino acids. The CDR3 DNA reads TGTGCCAGCAGTTCACACGCACCGGGGGATACGCAGTATTTT. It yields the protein CASSSHAPGDTQYF.

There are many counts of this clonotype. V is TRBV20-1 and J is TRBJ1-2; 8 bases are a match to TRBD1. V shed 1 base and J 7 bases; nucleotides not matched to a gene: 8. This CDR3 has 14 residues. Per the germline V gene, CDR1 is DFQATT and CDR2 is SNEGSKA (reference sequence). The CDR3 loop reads CSARAQGARGGYTF. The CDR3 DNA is TGCAGTGCTAGAGCCCAGGGGGCTCGCGGTGGCTACACCTTC.

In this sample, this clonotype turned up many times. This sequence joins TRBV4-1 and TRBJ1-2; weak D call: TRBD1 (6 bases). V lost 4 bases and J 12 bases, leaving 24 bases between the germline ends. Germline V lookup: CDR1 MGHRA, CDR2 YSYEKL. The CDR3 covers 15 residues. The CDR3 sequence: CASSPGLVGTKRDTF. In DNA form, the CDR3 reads TGCGCCAGCAGCCCCGGCCTGGTGGGGACAAAGCGCGACACCTTC.

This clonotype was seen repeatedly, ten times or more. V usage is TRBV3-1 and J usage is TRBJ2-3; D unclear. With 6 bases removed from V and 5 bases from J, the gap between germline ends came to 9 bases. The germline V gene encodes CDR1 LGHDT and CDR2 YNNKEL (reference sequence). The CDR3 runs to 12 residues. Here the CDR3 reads CASSLRLDTQYF. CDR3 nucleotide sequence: TGTGCCAGCAGTCTTCGACTAGATACGCAGTATTTT.

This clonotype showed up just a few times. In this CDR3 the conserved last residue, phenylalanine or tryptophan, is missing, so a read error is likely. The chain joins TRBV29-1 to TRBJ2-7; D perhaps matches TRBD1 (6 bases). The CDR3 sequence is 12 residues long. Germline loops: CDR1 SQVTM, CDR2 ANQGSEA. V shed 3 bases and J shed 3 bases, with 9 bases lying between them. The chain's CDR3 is CSVEGRGYEQYS. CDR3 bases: TGCAGCGTTGAGGGCAGGGGCTACGAGCAGTACTCC.

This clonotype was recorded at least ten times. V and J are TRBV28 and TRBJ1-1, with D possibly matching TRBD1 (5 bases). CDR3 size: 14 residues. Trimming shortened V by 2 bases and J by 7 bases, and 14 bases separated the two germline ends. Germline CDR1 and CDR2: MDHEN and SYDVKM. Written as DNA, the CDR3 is TGTGCCAGCAGTTTACCCTGGGGGTCCGATGAAGCTTTCTTT. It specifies CASSLPWGSDEAFF.

CDR3 sequence (DNA): TGTGCCAGCAGTTTTGGCGGGAGTGGTCGGGATGAGCAGTTCTTC. The encoded protein is CASSFGGSGRDEQFF. This chain connects TRBV12-3 or TRBV12-4 to TRBJ2-1; TRBD2 matches at 7 bases. The junction had 10 bases not matched to a gene; V was cut back by 3 bases and J by 8 bases. This CDR3 spans 15 amino acids.

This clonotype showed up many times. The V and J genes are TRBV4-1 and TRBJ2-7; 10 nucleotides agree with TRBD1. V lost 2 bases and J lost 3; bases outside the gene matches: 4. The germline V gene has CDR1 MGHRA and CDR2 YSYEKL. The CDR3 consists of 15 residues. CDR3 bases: TGCGCCAGCAGCCAACCGGGACAGGGGTACTACGAGCAGTACTTC. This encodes CASSQPGQGYYEQYF.

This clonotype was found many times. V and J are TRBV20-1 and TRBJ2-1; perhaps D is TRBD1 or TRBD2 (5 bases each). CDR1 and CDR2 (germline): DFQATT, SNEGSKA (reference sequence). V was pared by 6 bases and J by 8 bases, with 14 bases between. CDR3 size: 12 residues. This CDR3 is CSAEGDSDEQFF. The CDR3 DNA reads TGCAGTGCCGAGGGAGACAGCGATGAGCAGTTCTTC.

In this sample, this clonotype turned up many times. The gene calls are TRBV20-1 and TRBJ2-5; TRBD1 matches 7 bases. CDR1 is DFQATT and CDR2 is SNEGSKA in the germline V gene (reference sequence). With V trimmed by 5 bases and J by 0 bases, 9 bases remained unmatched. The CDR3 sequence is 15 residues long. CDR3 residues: CSAVRPTGNQETQYF. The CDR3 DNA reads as TGCAGTGCTGTCCGTCCGACAGGGAACCAAGAGACCCAGTACTTC.

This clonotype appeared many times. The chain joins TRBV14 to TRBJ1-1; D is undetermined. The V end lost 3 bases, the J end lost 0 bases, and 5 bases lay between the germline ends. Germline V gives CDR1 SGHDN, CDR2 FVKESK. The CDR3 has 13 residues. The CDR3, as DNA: TGTGCCAGCAGCCAGACTATGAACACTGAAGCTTTCTTT. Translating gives CASSQTMNTEAFF.

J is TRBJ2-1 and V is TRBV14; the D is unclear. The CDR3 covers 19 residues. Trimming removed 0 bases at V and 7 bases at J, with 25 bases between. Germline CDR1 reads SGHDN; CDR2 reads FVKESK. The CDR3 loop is CASSQDPVGSLLDGNEQFF. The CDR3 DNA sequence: TGTGCCAGCAGCCAAGATCCGGTGGGAAGCTTGTTGGATGGGAATGAGCAGTTCTTC.

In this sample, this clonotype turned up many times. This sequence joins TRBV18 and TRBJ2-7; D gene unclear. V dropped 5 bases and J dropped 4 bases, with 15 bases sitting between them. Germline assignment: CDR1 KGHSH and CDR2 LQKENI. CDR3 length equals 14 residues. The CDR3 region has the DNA TGTGCCAGCTCATCTGATACTACCGGGTACGAGCAGTACTTC. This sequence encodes CASSSDTTGYEQYF.

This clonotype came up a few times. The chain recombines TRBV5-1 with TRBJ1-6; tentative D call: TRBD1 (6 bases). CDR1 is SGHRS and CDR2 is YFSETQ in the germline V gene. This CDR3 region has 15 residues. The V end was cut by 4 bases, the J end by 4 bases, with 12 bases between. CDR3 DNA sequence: TGCGCCAGCAGCCTAGAGGGGGTTTATAATTCACCCCTCCACTTT. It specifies CASSLEGVYNSPLHF.

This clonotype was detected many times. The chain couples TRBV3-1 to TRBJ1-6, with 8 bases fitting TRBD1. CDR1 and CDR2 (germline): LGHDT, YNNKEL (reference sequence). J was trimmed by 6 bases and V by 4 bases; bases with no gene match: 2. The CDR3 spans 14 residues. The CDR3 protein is CASSRQGINSPLHF. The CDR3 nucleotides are TGTGCCAGCAGCCGACAGGGGATTAATTCACCCCTCCACTTT.